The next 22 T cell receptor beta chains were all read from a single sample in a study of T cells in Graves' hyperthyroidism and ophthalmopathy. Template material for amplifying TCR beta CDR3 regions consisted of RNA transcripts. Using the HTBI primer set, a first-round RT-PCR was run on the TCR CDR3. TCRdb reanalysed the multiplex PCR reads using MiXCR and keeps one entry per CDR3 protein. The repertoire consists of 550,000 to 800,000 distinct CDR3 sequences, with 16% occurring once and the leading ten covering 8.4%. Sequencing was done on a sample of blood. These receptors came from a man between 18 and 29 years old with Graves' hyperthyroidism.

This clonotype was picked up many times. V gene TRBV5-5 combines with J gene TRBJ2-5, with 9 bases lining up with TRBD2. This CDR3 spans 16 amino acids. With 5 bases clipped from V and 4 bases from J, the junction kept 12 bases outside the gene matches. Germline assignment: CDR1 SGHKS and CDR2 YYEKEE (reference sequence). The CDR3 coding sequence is TGTGCCAGCAGTCTAGTGGCGGGAGGGTCGAGAGAGACCCAGTACTTC. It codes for CASSLVAGGSRETQYF. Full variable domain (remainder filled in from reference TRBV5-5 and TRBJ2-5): DAGVTQSPTHLIKTRGQQVTLRCSPISGHKSVSWYQQVLGQGPQFIFQYYEKEERGRGNFPDRFSARQFPNYSSELNVNALLLGDSALYLCASSLVAGGSRETQYFGPGTRLLVL.

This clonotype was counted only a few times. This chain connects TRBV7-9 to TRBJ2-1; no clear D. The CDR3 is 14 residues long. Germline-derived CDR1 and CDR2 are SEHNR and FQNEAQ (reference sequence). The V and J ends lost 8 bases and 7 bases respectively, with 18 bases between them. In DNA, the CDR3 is TGTGCCAGCCAGAAAAATGCAGGCTCAAATGAGCAGTTCTTC. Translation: CASQKNAGSNEQFF.

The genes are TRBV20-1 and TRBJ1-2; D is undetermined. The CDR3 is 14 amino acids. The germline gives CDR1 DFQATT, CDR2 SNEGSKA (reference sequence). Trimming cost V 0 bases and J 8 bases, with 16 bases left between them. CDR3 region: CSARDGKGRGGYTF. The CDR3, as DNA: TGCAGTGCTAGAGATGGCAAAGGCCGAGGGGGCTACACCTTC.

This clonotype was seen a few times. CDR3 amino acids: CASRTGGRFEKLFF. CDR3 nucleotide sequence: TGTGCCAGTCGAACAGGGGGCCGGTTTGAAAAACTGTTTTTT. V usage is TRBV19 and J usage is TRBJ1-4; 9 bases fit TRBD1. CDR1 and CDR2 from the germline V gene are LNHDA and SQIVND (reference sequence). The V and J ends lost 8 bases and 7 bases, in that order; junction bases with no gene match: 8. CDR3 size: 14 residues. The full variable domain, completed using reference TRBV19 and TRBJ1-4, is DGGITQSPKYLFRKEGQNVTLSCEQNLNHDAMYWYRQDPGQGLRLIYYSQIVNDFQKGDIAEGYSVSREKKESFPLTVTSAQKNPTAFYLCASRTGGRFEKLFFGSGTQLSVL.

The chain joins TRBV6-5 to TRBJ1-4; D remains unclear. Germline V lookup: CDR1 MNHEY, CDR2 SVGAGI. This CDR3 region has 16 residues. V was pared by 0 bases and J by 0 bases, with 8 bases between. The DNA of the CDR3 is TGTGCCAGCAGTTACTCCTACTCGGCAACTAATGAAAAACTGTTTTTT. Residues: CASSYSYSATNEKLFF.

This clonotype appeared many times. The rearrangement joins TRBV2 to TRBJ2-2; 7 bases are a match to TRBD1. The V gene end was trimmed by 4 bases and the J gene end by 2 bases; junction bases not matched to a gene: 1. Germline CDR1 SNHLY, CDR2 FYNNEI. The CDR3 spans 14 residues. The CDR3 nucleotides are TGTGCCAGCAGTGGGACAGGTAACACCGGGGAGCTGTTTTTT. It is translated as CASSGTGNTGELFF.

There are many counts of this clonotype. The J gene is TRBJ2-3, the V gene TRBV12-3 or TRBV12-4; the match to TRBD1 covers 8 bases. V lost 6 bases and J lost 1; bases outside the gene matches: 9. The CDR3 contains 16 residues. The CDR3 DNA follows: TGTGCCAGCAGCCCACTCCCGGGACAGGGCACAGATACGCAGTATTTT. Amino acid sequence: CASSPLPGQGTDTQYF.

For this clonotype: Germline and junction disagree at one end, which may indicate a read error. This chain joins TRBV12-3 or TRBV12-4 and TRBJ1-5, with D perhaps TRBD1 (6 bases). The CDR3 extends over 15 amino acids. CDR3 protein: CTSSFTGSGNQPQHF. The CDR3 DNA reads TGTACCAGCAGTTTCACAGGGTCGGGCAATCAGCCCCAGCATTTT.

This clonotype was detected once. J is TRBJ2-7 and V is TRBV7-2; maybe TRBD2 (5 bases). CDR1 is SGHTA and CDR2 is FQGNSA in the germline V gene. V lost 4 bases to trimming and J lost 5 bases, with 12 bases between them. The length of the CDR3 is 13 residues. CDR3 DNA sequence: TGTGCCAGCAGCTCCTTTCGGGGAAACGAGCAGTACTTC. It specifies CASSSFRGNEQYF.

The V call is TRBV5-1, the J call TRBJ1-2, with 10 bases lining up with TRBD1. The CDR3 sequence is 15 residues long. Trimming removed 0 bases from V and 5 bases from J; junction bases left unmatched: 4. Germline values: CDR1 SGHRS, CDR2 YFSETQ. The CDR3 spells CASSLGQGAQYGYTF. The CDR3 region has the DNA TGCGCCAGCAGCTTGGGACAGGGGGCTCAGTATGGCTACACCTTC.

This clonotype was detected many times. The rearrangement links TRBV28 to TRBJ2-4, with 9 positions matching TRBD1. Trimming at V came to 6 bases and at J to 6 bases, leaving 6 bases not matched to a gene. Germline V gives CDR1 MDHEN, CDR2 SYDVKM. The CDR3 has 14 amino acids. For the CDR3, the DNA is TGTGCCAGCAGCGCCACAGGGGGCAGAAACATTCAGTACTTC. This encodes CASSATGGRNIQYF.

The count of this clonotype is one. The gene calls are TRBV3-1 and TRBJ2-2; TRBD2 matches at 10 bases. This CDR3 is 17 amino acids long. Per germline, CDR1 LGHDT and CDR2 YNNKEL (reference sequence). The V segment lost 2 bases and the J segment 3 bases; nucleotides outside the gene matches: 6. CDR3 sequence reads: CASSQIWLAGDTGELFF. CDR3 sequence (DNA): TGTGCCAGCAGCCAAATATGGCTAGCGGGAGACACCGGGGAGCTGTTTTTT. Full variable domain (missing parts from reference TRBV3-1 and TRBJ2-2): DTAVSQTPKYLVTQMGNDKSIKCEQNLGHDTMYWYKQDSKKFLKIMFSYNNKELIINETVPNRFSPKSPDKAHLNLHINSLELGDSAVYFCASSQIWLAGDTGELFFGEGSRLTVL.

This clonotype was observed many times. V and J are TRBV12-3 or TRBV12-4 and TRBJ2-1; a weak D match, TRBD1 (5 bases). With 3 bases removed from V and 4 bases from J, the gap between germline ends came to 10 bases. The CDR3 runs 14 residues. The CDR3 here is CASSFAREYNEQFF. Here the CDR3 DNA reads TGTGCCAGCAGTTTTGCCAGGGAATACAATGAGCAGTTCTTC.

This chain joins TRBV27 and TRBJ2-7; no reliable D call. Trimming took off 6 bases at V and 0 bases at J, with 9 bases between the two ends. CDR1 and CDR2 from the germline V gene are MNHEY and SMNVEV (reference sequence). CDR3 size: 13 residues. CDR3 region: CASRESPSYEQYF. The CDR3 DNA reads TGTGCCAGCAGAGAAAGCCCCTCCTACGAGCAGTACTTC.

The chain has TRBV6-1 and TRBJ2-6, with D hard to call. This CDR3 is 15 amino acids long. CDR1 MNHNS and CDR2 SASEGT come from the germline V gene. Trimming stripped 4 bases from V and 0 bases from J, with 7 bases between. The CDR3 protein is CASSAQYSGANVLTF. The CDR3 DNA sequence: TGTGCCAGCAGTGCGCAATACTCTGGGGCCAACGTCCTGACTTTC.

In nucleotides, the CDR3 is TGTGCCAGCAGCTTAGGTCGGGAATCAAACTATGGCTACACCTTC. It translates to CASSLGRESNYGYTF. This sequence joins TRBV7-6 and TRBJ1-2, with unresolved D. Trimming removed 1 base at V and 2 bases at J, with 11 bases between. This CDR3 spans 15 amino acids. Germline assignment: CDR1 SGHVS and CDR2 FNYEAQ.

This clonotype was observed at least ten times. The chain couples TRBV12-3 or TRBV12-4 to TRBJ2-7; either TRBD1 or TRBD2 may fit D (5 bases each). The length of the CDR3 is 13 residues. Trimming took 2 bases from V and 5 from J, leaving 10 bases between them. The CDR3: CASSLWGKDEQYF. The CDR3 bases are TGTGCCAGCAGTTTATGGGGGAAGGACGAGCAGTACTTC.

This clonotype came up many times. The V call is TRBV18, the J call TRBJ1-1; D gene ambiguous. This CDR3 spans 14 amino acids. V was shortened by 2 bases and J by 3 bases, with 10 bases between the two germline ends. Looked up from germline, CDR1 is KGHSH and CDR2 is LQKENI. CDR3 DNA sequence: TGTGCCAGCTCACCATCTTTGTCCGACACTGAAGCTTTCTTT. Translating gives CASSPSLSDTEAFF.

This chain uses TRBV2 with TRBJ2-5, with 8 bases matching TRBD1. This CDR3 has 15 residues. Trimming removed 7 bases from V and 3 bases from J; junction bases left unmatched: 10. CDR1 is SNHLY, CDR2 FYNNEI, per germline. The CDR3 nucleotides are TGTGCCAGCAAATCCTGGACAGGGCAGGAAGAGACCCAGTACTTC. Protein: CASKSWTGQEETQYF. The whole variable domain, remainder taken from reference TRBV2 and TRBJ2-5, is EPEVTQTPSHQVTQMGQEVILRCVPISNHLYFYWYRQILGQKVEFLVSFYNNEISEKSEIFDDQFSVERPDGSNFTLKIRSTKLEDSAMYFCASKSWTGQEETQYFGPGTRLLVL.

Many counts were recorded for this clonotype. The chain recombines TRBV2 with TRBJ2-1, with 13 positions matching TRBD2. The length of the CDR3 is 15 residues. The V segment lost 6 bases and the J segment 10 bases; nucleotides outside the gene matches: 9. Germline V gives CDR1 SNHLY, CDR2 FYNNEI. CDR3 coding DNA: TGTGCCAGCAGCTTAGACGGACTAGCGGGGGACGAGCAGTTCTTC. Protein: CASSLDGLAGDEQFF.

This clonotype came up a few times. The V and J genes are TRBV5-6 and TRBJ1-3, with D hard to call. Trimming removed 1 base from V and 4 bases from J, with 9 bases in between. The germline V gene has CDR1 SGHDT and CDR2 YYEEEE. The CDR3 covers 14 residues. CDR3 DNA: TGTGCCAGCAGCTTGAACCGGAGGGGAAACACCATATATTTT. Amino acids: CASSLNRRGNTIYF.

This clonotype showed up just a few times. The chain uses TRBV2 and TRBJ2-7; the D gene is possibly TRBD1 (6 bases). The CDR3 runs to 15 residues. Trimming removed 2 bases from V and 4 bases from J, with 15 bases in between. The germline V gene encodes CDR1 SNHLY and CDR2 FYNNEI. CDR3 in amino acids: CASSEIPGQGYEQYF. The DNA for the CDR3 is TGTGCCAGCAGTGAAATACCGGGACAAGGATACGAGCAGTACTTC.